Below, 29 T cell receptor beta chains from the same sample are listed, as sequenced in a study of molecular identifiers for immune sequencing clone quantification. In TCRdb, the PCR reads were re-called with MiXCR into one record per CDR3 protein. This table holds over 600,000 distinct CDR3 sequences, around 20% found once. Sequenced: naive CD8+ T cells from blood, with Jurkat cell RNA spiked in. Subset described: FACS-sorted CD8+CD4-CCR7+CD45RA+ naive T cells. Receptor source: a human donor in good health. Some libraries in this study had Jurkat cell RNA spiked in.

Concerning this clonotype itself: This may be a read error, as it is one base from a much larger clone. This rearrangement joins TRBV4-3 to TRBJ1-1; a weak D match, TRBD1 (5 bases). Germline CDR1 reads LGHNA; CDR2 reads YSLEER. This CDR3 is 15 amino acids long. Trimming removed 1 base at V and 6 bases at J, with 15 bases between. CDR3 amino acids: CASSQGGGGVAEAFF. In DNA form, the CDR3 reads TGCGCCAGCAGCCAAGGGGGAGGAGGGGTCGCTGAAGCTTTCTTT.

This clonotype was seen repeatedly, ten times or more. The chain carries TRBV10-1 and TRBJ2-7; D might be TRBD1 (6 bases). CDR3 length: 13 amino acids. The germline CDR1 and CDR2 sequences are WNHNN and SYGVQD (reference sequence). V lost 6 bases and J 3 bases, leaving 12 bases between the germline ends. The CDR3 coding sequence is TGCGCCAGCAGCGCTGACAGGATCTACGAGCAGTACTTC. Protein sequence: CASSADRIYEQYF.

This clonotype was detected many times. The gene calls are TRBV12-3 or TRBV12-4 and TRBJ2-7, with 13 nucleotides matching TRBD2. V dropped 5 bases and J dropped 5; count of bases not matched to a gene: 6. The CDR3 length is 15 residues. In nucleotides, the CDR3 is TGTGCCAGCAGTGAAGGACTAGCGGGAGAGGACGAGCAGTACTTC. This gives the protein CASSEGLAGEDEQYF.

This clonotype has only a few counts. V is TRBV24-1 and J is TRBJ2-1; TRBD1 agrees at 9 bases. This CDR3 is 14 amino acids long. Germline V CDR1 and CDR2: KGHDR, SFDVKD. J was trimmed by 7 bases and V by 5 bases; bases with no gene match: 5. The CDR3: CATSGLQGANEQFF. The CDR3 coding sequence is TGTGCCACCAGTGGATTACAGGGGGCTAATGAGCAGTTCTTC.

This clonotype is a singleton in its sample. Just one base apart from a much larger clone, this may be a read error. This chain uses TRBV19 with TRBJ1-5; D is perhaps TRBD1 (5 bases). The germline gives CDR1 LNHDA, CDR2 SQIVND (reference sequence). The length of the CDR3 is 15 residues. In DNA form, the CDR3 reads TGTGCCAGTAGTATAGGGGCAGGGTTAAGTCAGTCCCAGCATTTT. It codes for CASSIGAGLSQSQHF.

This clonotype was found a few times. The chain employs TRBV4-1 and TRBJ2-7; D uncertain. V lost 4 bases, J lost 2 bases, and 15 bases lay in between. Germline V gives CDR1 MGHRA, CDR2 YSYEKL. CDR3 length: 15 amino acids. CDR3 nucleotide sequence: TGCGCCAGCAGCCCGACACCTAGGGCGCCCTACGAGCAGTACTTC. Translated, it gives CASSPTPRAPYEQYF.

There are many counts of this clonotype. The gene calls are TRBV27 and TRBJ1-1, with unresolved D. Germline V gene lookup returns CDR1 MNHEY and CDR2 SMNVEV (reference sequence). The V and J ends lost 6 bases and 0 bases respectively, with 11 bases between them. The CDR3 contains 14 residues. The CDR3 nucleotides read TGTGCCAGCAGCTTGTCAGATATGAACACTGAAGCTTTCTTT. Its protein product is CASSLSDMNTEAFF.

This clonotype was counted only a few times. The chain uses TRBV5-1 and TRBJ2-3; no firm D call. Per germline, CDR1 SGHRS and CDR2 YFSETQ. V lost 3 bases and J lost 2, with 13 bases in between. The CDR3 runs 15 residues. Here the CDR3 reads CASSSSRSVTDTQYF. The DNA for the CDR3 is TGCGCCAGCAGCTCGTCTAGGTCAGTCACAGATACGCAGTATTTT.

This clonotype showed up just a few times. V is TRBV20-1 and J is TRBJ2-5, with D perhaps given as TRBD1 or TRBD2 (5 bases each). The germline gives CDR1 DFQATT, CDR2 SNEGSKA (reference sequence). This CDR3 is built from 13 residues. Trimming left V 0 bases short and J 4 bases short, with 9 bases between. CDR3 in amino acids: CSARDVGGETQYF. CDR3 nucleotides: TGCAGTGCTAGAGACGTTGGGGGAGAGACCCAGTACTTC.

J is TRBJ1-4 and V is TRBV20-1; D might be TRBD1 (6 bases). In germline, CDR1 is DFQATT, CDR2 SNEGSKA (reference sequence). The CDR3 spans 14 residues. V was pared by 1 base and J by 3 bases, with 9 bases between. In nucleotides, the CDR3 is TGCAGTGCTAGAGCGGGGGCGTCTAATGAAAAACTGTTTTTT. Translating it yields CSARAGASNEKLFF.

This clonotype was detected once. This may arise from a read error, as a much more abundant clone is one base away. The chain links TRBV28 to TRBJ1-1; no reliable D call. The CDR3 covers 12 residues. In germline, CDR1 is MDHEN, CDR2 SYDVKM. CDR3 loop: CASSLQTTERSF. The DNA of the CDR3 is TGTGCCAGCAGTTTACAGACTACCGAGCGTTCCTTT.

The chain uses TRBV13 and TRBJ1-1; D gene ambiguous. The V and J ends lost 0 bases and 2 bases respectively, with 13 bases between them. The CDR3 is made up of 16 amino acids. The germline CDR1 and CDR2 sequences are PRHDT and FYEKMQ (reference sequence). The CDR3 DNA reads TGTGCCAGCAGCTTAGGTTCCGGTTTTACAAACACTGAAGCTTTCTTT. It specifies CASSLGSGFTNTEAFF.

This clonotype was observed many times. The chain uses TRBV7-2 and TRBJ2-4; no reliable D call. The V gene's germline CDR1 is SGHTA and CDR2 FQGNSA. V was shortened by 1 base and J by 13 bases, with 11 bases between the two germline ends. This CDR3 is built from 12 residues. The CDR3 DNA reads TGTGCCAGCAGCTTAGAAGGAAGCCCACAGTACTTC. Amino acid sequence: CASSLEGSPQYF.

This clonotype showed up many times. The chain links TRBV10-1 to TRBJ1-5; a possible D gene is TRBD1 (6 bases). Germline V gene lookup returns CDR1 WNHNN and CDR2 SYGVQD (reference sequence). The CDR3 runs to 15 residues. With 8 bases removed from V and 6 bases from J, the gap between germline ends came to 20 bases. CDR3 DNA sequence: TGCGCCAGCCCCAGGAAGAGGGGGATCGGTCAGCCCCAGCATTTT. The encoded protein is CASPRKRGIGQPQHF.

This clonotype has a count of ten or more. This chain links TRBV19 with TRBJ2-7; 7 nucleotides align to TRBD1. The germline CDR1 and CDR2 sequences are LNHDA and SQIVND (reference sequence). This CDR3 is built from 15 residues. With 3 bases clipped from V and 3 bases from J, the junction kept 8 bases outside the gene matches. CDR3 sequence reads: CASSIPGTEIYEQYF. DNA for the CDR3: TGTGCCAGTAGTATCCCCGGGACAGAGATCTACGAGCAGTACTTC.

The sample holds many counts of this clonotype. The V and J genes are TRBV20-1 and TRBJ1-5; D gene uncertain. The germline V and J ends were trimmed by 0 bases and 4 bases, with 7 bases remaining between them. Looked up from germline, CDR1 is DFQATT and CDR2 is SNEGSKA (reference sequence). The CDR3 sequence is 13 residues long. CDR3 protein: CSAREGVNQPQHF. The CDR3 bases are TGCAGTGCTAGAGAGGGTGTAAATCAGCCCCAGCATTTT.

This clonotype was counted only a few times. The rearrangement uses TRBV6-1 and TRBJ2-7; no definite D call. Germline loops: CDR1 MNHNS, CDR2 SASEGT. The CDR3 length is 13 residues. V shed 1 base and J shed 2 bases, with 6 bases lying between them. This CDR3 reads CASSEVVTYEQYF. CDR3 coding DNA: TGTGCCAGCAGTGAAGTGGTGACCTACGAGCAGTACTTC.

The J gene is TRBJ2-1, the V gene TRBV19; D is uncertain. V gave up 4 bases and J gave up 0 bases, with 7 bases separating them. The CDR3 is 14 residues long. Germline loops: CDR1 LNHDA, CDR2 SQIVND (reference sequence). The CDR3 bases are TGTGCCAGTAGTAATTGGGACTCCTACAATGAGCAGTTCTTC. Translating it yields CASSNWDSYNEQFF.

This clonotype was counted many times. The J gene is TRBJ2-7, the V gene TRBV25-1; 7 nucleotides line up with TRBD2. The V gene end was trimmed by 6 bases and the J gene end by 1 base; junction bases not matched to a gene: 9. The CDR3 spans 15 residues. Germline values: CDR1 MGHDK, CDR2 SYGVNS. CDR3 region: CASSYGGSGSYEQYF. The DNA for the CDR3 is TGTGCCAGCAGCTACGGCGGGAGTGGATCCTACGAGCAGTACTTC.

The chain has TRBV6-2 or TRBV6-3 and TRBJ2-7, with D uncertain. The germline gives CDR1 MNHEY, CDR2 SVGEGT. This CDR3 is built from 13 residues. The V end lost 1 base, the J end lost 3 bases, and 7 bases lay between the germline ends. The CDR3 sequence: CASSYFNSYEQYF. The CDR3 DNA sequence: TGTGCCAGCAGTTACTTCAACAGCTACGAGCAGTACTTC.

The CDR3 reads CASSAGGTANQPQHF. The CDR3, as DNA: TGTGCCAGCAGCGCCGGGGGGACGGCAAATCAGCCCCAGCATTTT. This sequence joins TRBV9 and TRBJ1-5, with D possibly being TRBD1 (5 bases). V gave up 3 bases and J gave up 4 bases, with 14 bases separating them. The CDR3 sequence is 15 residues long. The germline V gene encodes CDR1 SGDLS and CDR2 YYNGEE.

This clonotype appeared a few times. The junction does not match germline at one end; this may be a read error. V is TRBV27 and J is TRBJ2-1; 7 nucleotides agree with TRBD2. CDR1 and CDR2 from the germline V gene are MNHEY and SMNVEV (reference sequence). There are 15 residues in the CDR3. CDR3 amino acids: CAGSLYGGGDNEQFF. CDR3 nucleotide sequence: TGTGCCGGCAGTTTATATGGGGGGGGGGACAATGAGCAGTTCTTC.

This clonotype was detected many times. The V and J genes are TRBV7-9 and TRBJ2-7; 8 bases line up with TRBD1. The CDR3 is 16 residues long. Germline lookup yields CDR1 SEHNR and CDR2 FQNEAQ (reference sequence). The V and J ends lost 5 bases and 0 bases, in that order; junction bases with no gene match: 9. The CDR3 reads CASSRQSGQGSYEQYF. CDR3 nucleotide sequence: TGTGCCAGCAGCCGACAGTCCGGACAGGGCTCCTACGAGCAGTACTTC. The complete variable domain, with remaining parts taken from reference TRBV7-9 and TRBJ2-7, reads DTGVSQNPRHKITKRGQNVTFRCDPISEHNRLYWYRQTLGQGPEFLTYFQNEAQLEKSRLLSDRFSAERPKGSFSTLEIQRTEQGDSAMYLCASSRQSGQGSYEQYFGPGTRLTVT.

Remarks on this clonotype: The junction shows a germline mismatch at one end, possibly a read error. V and J are TRBV20-1 and TRBJ2-7; D unclear. Germline values: CDR1 DFQATT, CDR2 SNEGSKA (reference sequence). This CDR3 has 17 amino acids. The CDR3 loop is CSARVLNNLMFSYEQHF. CDR3 coding DNA: TGCAGTGCTAGAGTGCTTAACAACCTGATGTTCTCCTACGAGCAGCACTTC.

The sample holds many counts of this clonotype. J is TRBJ2-3 and V is TRBV2, with D tentatively TRBD2 (5 bases). V was clipped by 8 bases and J by 0 bases, with 15 bases between them. This CDR3 comprises 15 residues. Germline CDR1 is SNHLY and CDR2 is FYNNEI. The CDR3 spells CASPGVFPSTDTQYF. The CDR3 nucleotides are TGTGCCAGCCCCGGGGTCTTTCCTAGCACAGATACGCAGTATTTT. Full variable domain (outside the CDR3, taken from reference TRBV2 and TRBJ2-3): EPEVTQTPSHQVTQMGQEVILRCVPISNHLYFYWYRQILGQKVEFLVSFYNNEISEKSEIFDDQFSVERPDGSNFTLKIRSTKLEDSAMYFCASPGVFPSTDTQYFGPGTRLTVL.

In its sample, this clonotype was seen many times. The chain recombines TRBV5-1 with TRBJ1-6; D unresolved. Germline V gene lookup returns CDR1 SGHRS and CDR2 YFSETQ. V shed 0 bases and J shed 8 bases, with 9 bases lying between them. This CDR3 comprises 14 residues. The chain's CDR3 is CASSLDEGYSPLHF. The CDR3 region has the DNA TGCGCCAGCAGCTTGGATGAGGGTTATTCACCCCTCCACTTT.

Comments on this clonotype: The CDR3 does not end in the conserved phenylalanine or tryptophan, so this is likely a read error. The chain recombines TRBV4-3 with TRBJ1-2; the D is unclear. The CDR3 length is 16 residues. Per germline, CDR1 LGHNA and CDR2 YSLEER. The V and J ends lost 0 bases and 4 bases respectively, with 15 bases between them. This chain's CDR3 is CASSQDSGGMGYGYTL. In DNA, the CDR3 is TGCGCCAGCAGCCAAGATTCGGGAGGCATGGGCTATGGCTACACCCTC.

Many counts were recorded for this clonotype. V gene TRBV7-9 combines with J gene TRBJ2-3, with 11 bases that match TRBD2. The CDR3 runs to 15 residues. Germline assignment: CDR1 SEHNR and CDR2 FQNEAQ (reference sequence). J gave up 4 bases and V 6 bases, and 6 bases lay outside the gene matches. The CDR3 spells CASRTTSGAPDTQYF. The CDR3 region has the DNA TGTGCCAGCAGAACGACTAGCGGGGCGCCAGATACGCAGTATTTT.

On this clonotype: A much larger clonotype is one base distant, so this may be a read error. The V call is TRBV5-4, the J call TRBJ1-2, with D unclear. There are 14 residues in the CDR3. The V gene's germline CDR1 is SGHNT and CDR2 YYREEE (reference sequence). CDR3 nucleotide sequence: TGTGCCAGCAGCTTGGACAGAAAAAACTATGGCTGCACCTTC. Translated, it gives CASSLDRKNYGCTF.